These 2 T cell receptor beta chains originate from one sample sequenced in a study of T-cell reconstitution after alpha-beta-depleted transplantation in children. This sample's TCRbeta library carried unique molecular identifier barcodes. One entry per CDR3 protein, called by TCRdb with MiXCR from the PCR reads. The sample records hundreds of thousands of distinct CDR3 sequences, around 16% being singletons. The starting material was PBMCs, mostly from graft donor cells, obtained 360 days after TCRalphabeta/CD19-depleted stem cell transplant. Every receptor here comes from a boy under two years old who had a stem cell transplant for Wiskott-Aldrich syndrome, so the T cells may come from the graft donor.

This clonotype was seen a few times. This chain uses TRBV28 with TRBJ2-7; TRBD1 aligns across 9 bases. Germline loops: CDR1 MDHEN, CDR2 SYDVKM. The CDR3 is made up of 15 amino acids. V was clipped by 7 bases and J by 3 bases; unmatched bases: 10. In nucleotides, the CDR3 is TGTGCCAGCAAATTCAGCGGGACAGGGTTCTACGAGCAGTACTTC. It is translated as CASKFSGTGFYEQYF.

This clonotype was detected only a few times. This sequence joins TRBV20-1 and TRBJ2-7; a possible D gene is TRBD2 (5 bases). Per the germline V gene, CDR1 is DFQATT and CDR2 is SNEGSKA (reference sequence). The CDR3 has 15 residues. V was trimmed by 5 bases and J by 2 bases, leaving 19 bases between them. This chain's CDR3 is CSAHEGTGPAYEQYF. The CDR3 DNA reads TGCAGTGCTCACGAGGGTACGGGCCCGGCCTACGAGCAGTACTTC.